This passage covers 30 T cell receptor beta chains from one sample sequenced in a study of blood T cell repertoires in COVID-19. TCRdb keeps only in-frame clones here, not all; method: immunoSEQ multiplex PCR. The sample lists about 55,000 clones, 90% occurring once. Sequenced material: peripheral blood. These receptors all come from an elderly man with acute or convalescent COVID-19.

The chain links TRBV29-1 to TRBJ1-2; 7 bases agree with TRBD1. V dropped 0 bases and J dropped 0; count of bases not matched to a gene: 10. CDR1 and CDR2 (germline): SQVTM, ANQGSEA. The CDR3 has 17 amino acids. Here the CDR3 DNA reads TGCAGCGTTGAAGAGCGGGGCAGCCAGGGGGCTAACTATGGCTACACCTTC. Translating gives CSVEERGSQGANYGYTF.

V and J are TRBV7-3 and TRBJ2-1; 8 bases fit TRBD2. CDR1 and CDR2 (germline): SGHTA, FQGTGA. CDR3 length: 15 residues. The junction had 9 bases not matched to a gene; V was cut back by 5 bases and J by 6 bases. The chain's CDR3 is CASSQGLETSNEQFF. The CDR3 DNA reads TGTGCCAGCAGCCAGGGACTAGAAACATCCAATGAGCAGTTCTTC.

The J gene is TRBJ2-5, the V gene TRBV5-1, with 7 bases lining up with TRBD1. Germline trimming cut 2 bases from V and 2 bases from J; bases unmatched to any gene: 3. Germline V gene lookup returns CDR1 SGHRS and CDR2 YFSETQ. This CDR3 region has 14 residues. The DNA of the CDR3 is TGCGCCAGCAGCTTTGGACAGGTACAAGAGACCCAGTACTTC. This gives the protein CASSFGQVQETQYF. Filled out from reference TRBV5-1 and TRBJ2-5, the complete variable domain reads KAGVTQTPRYLIKTRGQQVTLSCSPISGHRSVSWYQQTPGQGLQFLFEYFSETQRNKGNFPGRFSGRQFSNSRSEMNVSTLELGDSALYLCASSFGQVQETQYFGPGTRLLVL.

V and J are TRBV6-6 and TRBJ1-5, with 7 bases identical to TRBD1. Germline CDR1 is MNHNY and CDR2 is SVGAGI (reference sequence). J gave up 3 bases and V 3 bases, and 2 bases lay outside the gene matches. CDR3 length equals 14 residues. CDR3 sequence: CASSYDRDNQPQHF. The CDR3 DNA follows: TGTGCCAGCAGTTATGACAGGGACAATCAGCCCCAGCATTTT.

J is TRBJ2-5 and V is TRBV27, with a weak D call TRBD2 (6 bases). The CDR3 has 16 residues. Trimming removed 5 bases from V and 0 bases from J, with 16 bases in between. Germline lookup yields CDR1 MNHEY and CDR2 SMNVEV (reference sequence). The CDR3 nucleotides are TGTGCCAGCAGTCTTGCTGGCGGGGCGTACCAAGAGACCCAGTACTTC. Protein product: CASSLAGGAYQETQYF.

This chain connects TRBV15 to TRBJ2-1, with a weak D call TRBD2 (7 bases). V shed 0 bases and J shed 4 bases, with 13 bases lying between them. Germline CDR1 and CDR2: LNHNV and YYDKDF (reference sequence). This CDR3 comprises 16 residues. The CDR3 is CATSRDGGGAYNEQFF. CDR3 nucleotide sequence: TGTGCCACCAGCAGAGATGGGGGGGGCGCTTACAATGAGCAGTTCTTC.

V usage is TRBV5-1 and J usage is TRBJ2-7; 8 positions match TRBD1. Germline CDR1 reads SGHRS; CDR2 reads YFSETQ. The CDR3 is 15 amino acids. V gave up 1 base and J gave up 5 bases; unmatched junction bases: 8. The CDR3 loop is CASSLTDRAGHEQYF. DNA for the CDR3: TGCGCCAGCAGCTTGACGGACAGGGCAGGCCACGAGCAGTACTTC.

The chain carries TRBV30 and TRBJ1-2; 7 bases are a match to TRBD1. CDR1 and CDR2 (germline): GTSNPN, SVGIG (reference sequence). J gave up 7 bases and V 5 bases, and 4 bases lay outside the gene matches. The length of the CDR3 is 11 residues. The CDR3 DNA sequence: TGTGCCTGGCGACAGGGTGCTGGCTACACCTTC. Its translation is CAWRQGAGYTF.

The genes are TRBV5-1 and TRBJ2-5; D possibly corresponds to TRBD1 (6 bases). The CDR3 covers 16 residues. Germline-derived CDR1 and CDR2 are SGHRS and YFSETQ. The V end was cut by 4 bases, the J end by 0 bases, with 16 bases between. The CDR3 region is CASSLQHGTYQETQYF. Written as DNA, the CDR3 is TGCGCCAGCAGCCTCCAACACGGGACATACCAAGAGACCCAGTACTTC.

This chain joins TRBV19 and TRBJ1-4; TRBD1 might be the D (5 bases). This CDR3 comprises 14 residues. Germline V gene data show CDR1 as LNHDA and CDR2 as SQIVND (reference sequence). Trimming took off 3 bases at V and 3 bases at J, with 8 bases between the two ends. The CDR3, as DNA: TGTGCCAGTAGTATCGGAGGGGCTAATGAAAAACTGTTTTTT. Its translation is CASSIGGANEKLFF.

The chain couples TRBV19 to TRBJ1-4; D is perhaps TRBD1 (5 bases). Germline CDR1 LNHDA, CDR2 SQIVND (reference sequence). Trimming shortened V by 2 bases and J by 6 bases, and 10 bases separated the two germline ends. The CDR3 spans 14 residues. The CDR3 reads CASSITTAHEKLFF. CDR3 nucleotide sequence: TGTGCCAGTAGTATAACGACAGCTCATGAAAAACTGTTTTTT.

This chain connects TRBV5-1 to TRBJ2-7; weak D call: TRBD1 (5 bases). The CDR3 consists of 14 residues. Germline values: CDR1 SGHRS, CDR2 YFSETQ. The V gene lost 0 bases and the J gene lost 0 bases, with 7 bases spanning the gap. The CDR3 DNA reads TGCGCCAGCAGCTTGGCAGGGCGCTCCTACGAGCAGTACTTC. As protein: CASSLAGRSYEQYF.

This rearrangement joins TRBV6-5 to TRBJ2-2; TRBD2 matches at 15 bases. Germline trimming cut 10 bases from V and 8 bases from J; bases unmatched to any gene: 2. Per germline, CDR1 MNHEY and CDR2 SVGAGI. The CDR3 is 13 residues long. The CDR3 spells CATGLAGGGELFF. The CDR3 DNA is TGTGCCACGGGACTAGCGGGGGGTGGGGAGCTGTTTTTT.

This clone is a singleton in its sample. The chain is built from TRBV5-6 and TRBJ1-4, with 9 bases identical to TRBD1. This CDR3 contains 17 residues. Per the germline V gene, CDR1 is SGHDT and CDR2 is YYEEEE. With V trimmed by 4 bases and J by 2 bases, 9 bases remained unmatched. The CDR3 reads CASSHRDRALTNEKLFF. In nucleotides, the CDR3 is TGTGCCAGCAGCCACCGGGACAGGGCTTTGACTAATGAAAAACTGTTTTTT.

This clone was picked up one time. This chain links TRBV2 with TRBJ1-5; D is ambiguous. This CDR3 has 13 residues. The germline gives CDR1 SNHLY, CDR2 FYNNEI. V was clipped by 8 bases and J by 5 bases, with 13 bases between them. The DNA of the CDR3 is TGTGCCAGCGGAGTTGCAGAATATCAGCCCCAGCATTTT. This sequence encodes CASGVAEYQPQHF.

This clone was seen once. This chain uses TRBV19 with TRBJ1-4, with a weak D call TRBD1 (6 bases). The germline gives CDR1 LNHDA, CDR2 SQIVND (reference sequence). Trimming cost V 6 bases and J 0 bases, with 14 bases left between them. The CDR3 is made up of 16 amino acids. CDR3 nucleotide sequence: TGTGCCAGTAGCTTACGGACAGTCGCAACTAATGAAAAACTGTTTTTT. Translation: CASSLRTVATNEKLFF.

In nucleotides, the CDR3 is TGCGCCAGCAGCTCGCCGGGGGGACGGAACTCTGGGGCCAACGTCCTGACTTTC. Translation gives CASSSPGGRNSGANVLTF. The V gene is TRBV5-1, the J gene TRBJ2-6, with 7 nucleotides matching TRBD2. CDR3 length: 18 amino acids. Germline CDR1 SGHRS, CDR2 YFSETQ. Germline trimming cut 3 bases from V and 0 bases from J; bases unmatched to any gene: 9.

V gene TRBV3-1 (or the pseudogene TRBV3-2) combines with J gene TRBJ1-6; 10 bases fit TRBD1. The trim removed 0 bases at V and 8 bases at J, leaving 10 bases unmatched. The germline gives CDR1 LGHDT, CDR2 YNNKEL (reference sequence). This CDR3 comprises 18 residues. The CDR3 DNA reads as TGTGCCAGCAGCCAAGACTGGGGGGGACAGGGGTTTGATTCACCCCTCCACTTT. Translation: CASSQDWGGQGFDSPLHF.

This clone was picked up one time. DNA for the CDR3: TGTGCCAGCAGCCAAGAGGTAAGGGTAGCGGGATACAATGAGCAGTTCTTC. Translated: CASSQEVRVAGYNEQFF. V is TRBV4-2 and J is TRBJ2-1; 8 positions agree with TRBD2. The CDR3 extends over 17 amino acids. Per the germline V gene, CDR1 is LGHNA and CDR2 is YNFKEQ. The V gene end was trimmed by 0 bases and the J gene end by 4 bases; junction bases not matched to a gene: 8.

The rearrangement links TRBV11-2 to TRBJ2-1; 7 nucleotides agree with TRBD1. The CDR3 loop spans 15 amino acids. Germline values: CDR1 SGHAT, CDR2 FQNNGV. V shed 5 bases, J shed 5 bases, and the junction held 9 bases outside the gene matches. CDR3 bases: TGTGCCAGCAGCCTACAGGGGTCATCGGACAATGAGCAGTTCTTC. Translating gives CASSLQGSSDNEQFF.

The V and J genes are TRBV7-8 and TRBJ2-2; D not certain. The CDR3 sequence is 14 residues long. From germline, CDR1 is SGHVS and CDR2 FQNEAQ. V dropped 6 bases and J dropped 1 base, with 9 bases sitting between them. In DNA form, the CDR3 reads TGTGCCAGCAGGCTCGACTGGAACACCGGGGAGCTGTTTTTT. Translated: CASRLDWNTGELFF.

The genes are TRBV4-1 and TRBJ1-6, with a tentative D call TRBD1 (6 bases). V lost 0 bases and J lost 13, with 19 bases in between. Germline V gene data show CDR1 as MGHRA and CDR2 as YSYEKL. The CDR3 is 16 amino acids. CDR3 nucleotide sequence: TGCGCCAGCAGCCAAGATGGAGAACAGGGCCTCTCTCCCCTCCACTTT. Residues: CASSQDGEQGLSPLHF.

The chain is built from TRBV18 and TRBJ2-7; D is unclear. V was pared by 2 bases and J by 7 bases, with 9 bases between. Looked up from germline, CDR1 is KGHSH and CDR2 is LQKENI. The CDR3 is 12 residues long. Here the CDR3 DNA reads TGTGCCAGCTCACCAAGAACAGAAGAGCAGTACTTC. Translating gives CASSPRTEEQYF.

This clone was counted once. V gene TRBV15 combines with J gene TRBJ2-5; the D is unclear. CDR1 and CDR2 from the germline V gene are LNHNV and YYDKDF (reference sequence). Trimming shortened V by 0 bases and J by 0 bases, and 8 bases separated the two germline ends. The CDR3 sequence is 15 residues long. The CDR3 region is CATSRDPQNQETQYF. DNA for the CDR3: TGTGCCACCAGCAGAGATCCCCAGAACCAAGAGACCCAGTACTTC.

The chain joins TRBV7-2 to TRBJ2-3, with 9 bases matching TRBD2. The CDR3 sequence is 16 residues long. Trimming at V came to 3 bases and at J to 4 bases, leaving 8 bases not matched to a gene. The V gene's germline CDR1 is SGHTA and CDR2 FQGNSA. The CDR3 DNA is TGTGCCAGCAGCTTGGATAGGGCGGGGGGGGCAGATACGCAGTATTTT. Amino acids: CASSLDRAGGADTQYF.

This clone appeared a single time. The genes are TRBV6-6 and TRBJ2-2, with 9 nucleotides matching TRBD1. After removal of 5 bases from V and 4 bases from J, the junction contained 11 bases not matched to a gene. Germline CDR1 and CDR2: MNHNY and SVGAGI (reference sequence). This CDR3 is 17 amino acids long. As DNA, the CDR3 is TGTGCCAGCAGTCCCCATCCGGGACAGGGAGGCACCGGGGAGCTGTTTTTT. It specifies CASSPHPGQGGTGELFF.

The rearrangement links TRBV30 to TRBJ1-5, with 8 nucleotides matching TRBD1. The CDR3 contains 14 residues. Germline CDR1 is GTSNPN and CDR2 is SVGIG (reference sequence). V shed 0 bases, J shed 5 bases, and the junction held 3 bases outside the gene matches. The CDR3 coding sequence is TGTGCCTGGAGTGTAGGGACAGGCGATCAGCCCCAGCATTTT. It encodes CAWSVGTGDQPQHF.

This clone was observed once. The genes are TRBV18 and TRBJ1-6, with D possibly matching TRBD1 (5 bases). The length of the CDR3 is 15 residues. Trimming shortened V by 2 bases and J by 5 bases, and 10 bases separated the two germline ends. CDR1 and CDR2 from the germline V gene are KGHSH and LQKENI. The CDR3 nucleotides are TGTGCCAGCTCACCAGGGGCGGTGGATAATTCACCCCTCCACTTT. This sequence encodes CASSPGAVDNSPLHF.

The chain uses TRBV29-1 and TRBJ1-3, with D tentatively TRBD1 (6 bases). Per the germline V gene, CDR1 is SQVTM and CDR2 is ANQGSEA. CDR3 length: 14 residues. Trimming left V 1 base short and J 2 bases short, with 9 bases between. CDR3 region: CSVEGNRAGNTIYF. In nucleotides, the CDR3 is TGCAGCGTTGAAGGGAACAGGGCTGGAAACACCATATATTTT.

The V and J genes are TRBV23-1 and TRBJ2-5; 7 positions match TRBD1. TRBV23-1 is flagged as an ORF with uncertain function. The CDR3 has 16 amino acids. Trimming took 0 bases from V and 2 from J; bases not matched to a gene: 6. The CDR3 here is CASSQSRDREQETQYF. CDR3 nucleotide sequence: TGCGCCAGCAGTCAATCAAGGGACAGAGAACAAGAGACCCAGTACTTC.